The 10 T cell receptor beta chains presented below share a single source sample, sequenced in a study of STAT5B mutations in CD4+ large granular lymphocyte leukemia. Data came from immunoSEQ multiplex PCR; TCRdb stores just in-frame clones and leaves some out. The table has tens of thousands of clones, 65% to 85% seen once. The sample comprised CD4+ T cells from blood buffy coats. All receptors derive from a human donor in good health.

The V call is TRBV9, the J call TRBJ2-3; tentatively, D is TRBD2 (7 bases). The germline V and J ends were trimmed by 1 base and 1 base, with 16 bases remaining between them. The CDR3 contains 17 residues. The germline CDR1 and CDR2 sequences are SGDLS and YYNGEE. CDR3 sequence: CASSVRGRGGRTDTQYF. The CDR3 DNA is TGTGCCAGCAGCGTAAGGGGTAGGGGGGGCCGCACAGATACGCAGTATTTT.

The rearrangement uses TRBV5-1 and TRBJ2-5; D perhaps matches TRBD1 (6 bases). The J call could be wrong; TRBJ2-7 is a better fit for the DNA end. The length of the CDR3 is 12 residues. The V gene's germline CDR1 is SGHRS and CDR2 YFSETQ. The chain's CDR3 is CASSLDRAEQYF. CDR3 nucleotide sequence: TGCGCCAGCAGCTTGGACAGGGCCGAGCAGTACTTC.

The rearrangement uses TRBV11-2 and TRBJ2-2; D remains unclear. This CDR3 comprises 14 residues. Deletions cut 2 bases from V and 4 bases from J, with 8 bases between. Germline V lookup: CDR1 SGHAT, CDR2 FQNNGV. The CDR3 region is CASSLLGGTGELFF. The CDR3 coding sequence is TGTGCCAGCAGCTTACTCGGCGGCACCGGGGAGCTGTTTTTT.

V gene TRBV2 combines with J gene TRBJ1-2, with TRBD1 matching over 7 bases. Germline CDR1 reads SNHLY; CDR2 reads FYNNEI. This CDR3 is built from 14 residues. V shed 6 bases and J 3 bases; nucleotides not matched to a gene: 7. CDR3 DNA sequence: TGTGCCAGCAGAGACAGGGTCGGCGACTATGGCTACACCTTC. This translates into CASRDRVGDYGYTF. Drawing the rest from reference TRBV2 and TRBJ1-2, the complete variable domain is EPEVTQTPSHQVTQMGQEVILRCVPISNHLYFYWYRQILGQKVEFLVSFYNNEISEKSEIFDDQFSVERPDGSNFTLKIRSTKLEDSAMYFCASRDRVGDYGYTFGSGTRLTVV.

V and J are TRBV6-5 and TRBJ2-2, with 10 bases lining up with TRBD2. Germline values: CDR1 MNHEY, CDR2 SVGAGI. V shed 2 bases and J 7 bases; nucleotides not matched to a gene: 7. The CDR3 totals 16 residues. The CDR3 sequence is CASSYRAGGPFGELFF. CDR3 bases: TGTGCCAGCAGTTACCGAGCGGGGGGGCCTTTCGGGGAGCTGTTTTTT.

The chain couples TRBV5-1 to TRBJ2-2; possible D gene TRBD2, 5 bases. Trimming took 4 bases from V and 2 from J, leaving 9 bases between them. The germline V gene has CDR1 SGHRS and CDR2 YFSETQ. The CDR3 sequence is 14 residues long. In DNA form, the CDR3 reads TGCGCCAGCAGCATAGGACTCAACACCGGGGAGCTGTTTTTT. It specifies CASSIGLNTGELFF.

This chain uses TRBV6-1 with TRBJ2-5, with D perhaps matching TRBD1 or TRBD2 (6 bases each). This CDR3 has 16 amino acids. V dropped 2 bases and J dropped 4 bases, with 17 bases sitting between them. CDR1 is MNHNS and CDR2 is SASEGT in the germline V gene. In DNA, the CDR3 is TGTGCCAGCAGTGAATCGGTTGGAGGGGGGCGAGAGACCCAGTACTTC. Amino acid sequence: CASSESVGGGRETQYF.

The rearrangement uses TRBV7-3 and TRBJ2-1, with D perhaps TRBD2 (5 bases). This CDR3 region has 14 residues. Germline values: CDR1 SGHTA, CDR2 FQGTGA. The V gene lost 4 bases and the J gene lost 6 bases, with 13 bases spanning the gap. The CDR3 reads CASSYERSLNEQFF. For the CDR3, the DNA is TGTGCCAGCAGCTATGAGCGGTCGCTCAATGAGCAGTTCTTC.

The chain uses TRBV5-1 and TRBJ2-3; TRBD2 is a possible D gene (5 bases). The CDR3 sequence is 16 residues long. Germline V CDR1 and CDR2: SGHRS, YFSETQ. V shed 0 bases and J shed 3 bases, with 14 bases lying between them. DNA for the CDR3: TGCGCCAGCAGCTTGGCCGGTGTGACTACGACAGATACGCAGTATTTT. This encodes CASSLAGVTTTDTQYF. Using reference TRBV5-1 and TRBJ2-3 for the parts outside the CDR3, the full variable domain is KAGVTQTPRYLIKTRGQQVTLSCSPISGHRSVSWYQQTPGQGLQFLFEYFSETQRNKGNFPGRFSGRQFSNSRSEMNVSTLELGDSALYLCASSLAGVTTTDTQYFGPGTRLTVL.

The chain has TRBV19 and TRBJ2-1; D is ambiguous. CDR1 and CDR2 (germline): LNHDA, SQIVND (reference sequence). The CDR3 spans 13 residues. Trimming removed 5 bases at V and 0 bases at J, with 5 bases between. This chain's CDR3 is CASSARSYNEQFF. The DNA of the CDR3 is TGTGCCAGTAGTGCCCGCTCCTACAATGAGCAGTTCTTC.